This T cell receptor beta chain was identified during a study of T cells in Graves' hyperthyroidism and ophthalmopathy. V was pared by 7 bases and J by 3 bases, with 6 bases of the junction left unmatched. The CDR3 runs 14 residues. Germline CDR1 SNHLY, CDR2 FYNNEI. Researchers took RNA transcripts and amplified the TCR beta CDR3 regions from them. First-round RT-PCR with HTBI primers amplified the TCR CDR3 region. In TCRdb, the multiplex PCR reads were re-called with MiXCR into one record per CDR3 protein. The table includes hundreds of thousands of distinct CDR3 sequences, 38% detected once. There are many counts of this clonotype.

Material for sequencing was blood. This TCR was sampled from a man in his late teens or twenties with Graves' hyperthyroidism. The chain uses TRBV2 and TRBJ1-1, with 9 bases that match TRBD1. Written as DNA, the CDR3 is TGTGCCAGCACCAAACAGGGGGCGGACACTGAAGCTTTCTTT. This encodes CASTKQGADTEAFF.